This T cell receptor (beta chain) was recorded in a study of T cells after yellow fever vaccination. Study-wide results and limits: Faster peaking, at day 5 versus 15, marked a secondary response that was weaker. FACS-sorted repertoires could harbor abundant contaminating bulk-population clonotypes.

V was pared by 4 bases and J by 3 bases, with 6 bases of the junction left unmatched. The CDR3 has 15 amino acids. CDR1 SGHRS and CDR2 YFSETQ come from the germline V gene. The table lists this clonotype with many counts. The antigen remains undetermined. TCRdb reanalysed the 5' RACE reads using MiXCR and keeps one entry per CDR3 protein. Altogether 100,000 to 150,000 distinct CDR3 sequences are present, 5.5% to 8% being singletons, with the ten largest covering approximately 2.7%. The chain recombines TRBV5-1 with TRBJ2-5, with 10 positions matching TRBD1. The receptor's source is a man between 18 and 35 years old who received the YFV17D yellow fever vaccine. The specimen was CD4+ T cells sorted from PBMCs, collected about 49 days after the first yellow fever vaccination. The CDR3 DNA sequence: TGCGCCAGCAGCAAGGGGACAGGGGTCAAAGAGACCCAGTACTTC. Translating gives CASSKGTGVKETQYF.